This entry lists 3 T cell receptor beta chains sequenced from one sample in a study of cytomegalovirus exposure and HLA in healthy donors. Vbeta (60) and Jbeta (13) primers were used in the PCR. Method: immunoSEQ multiplex PCR; TCRdb's copy keeps in-frame clones and lacks some. The sample contains around 33,000 clones, around 77% of which appear only once. The sequenced sample was PBMCs. These receptors came from a woman under 40 in good health and CMV-seropositive.

The table lists this clone with a few counts. V gene TRBV4-1 combines with J gene TRBJ2-3; D is ambiguous. The CDR3 length is 15 residues. Per germline, CDR1 MGHRA and CDR2 YSYEKL. Trimming stripped 4 bases from V and 1 base from J, with 12 bases between. CDR3 in amino acids: CASSRYGSGTDTQYF. The CDR3 DNA follows: TGCGCCAGCAGCCGATACGGGTCGGGCACAGATACGCAGTATTTT.

The chain has TRBV5-1 and TRBJ2-7, with TRBD1 matching 8 bases. CDR3 size: 14 residues. J gave up 5 bases and V 2 bases, and 6 bases lay outside the gene matches. Germline-derived CDR1 and CDR2 are SGHRS and YFSETQ. CDR3 amino acids: CASSLRTGRNEQYF. The CDR3 DNA follows: TGCGCCAGCAGCTTAAGGACAGGGAGGAACGAGCAGTACTTC.

This chain joins TRBV7-3 and TRBJ2-3; 7 positions match TRBD2. Germline CDR1 SGHTA, CDR2 FQGTGA. After removal of 4 bases from V and 4 bases from J, the junction contained 11 bases not matched to a gene. This CDR3 comprises 16 residues. CDR3 protein: CASSSTSAPGPDTQYF. The CDR3 DNA follows: TGTGCCAGCAGCTCTACTAGCGCCCCAGGACCAGATACGCAGTATTTT. The complete variable domain, with remaining parts taken from reference TRBV7-3 and TRBJ2-3, reads GAGVSQTPSNKVTEKGKYVELRCDPISGHTALYWYRQSLGQGPEFLIYFQGTGAADDSGLPNDRFFAVRPEGSVSTLKIQRTERGDSAVYLCASSSTSAPGPDTQYFGPGTRLTVL.